The clone carrying this T cell receptor beta chain was seen just once. Its cognate antigen is unknown. These data belong to a study of graft-versus-host responses after intestinal transplantation. Study summary: Anti-thymocyte globulin induction preceded three to four years of tacrolimus and steroid maintenance in all recipients. Findings of the study overall: The authors found GvH clones in recipient marrow, some appearing first in ileum or blood.

Trimming removed 3 bases at V and 6 bases at J, with 5 bases between. CDR1 and CDR2 from the germline V gene are GTSNPN and SVGIG (reference sequence). The CDR3 contains 10 residues. Clones were sequenced by immunoSEQ multiplex PCR, and TCRdb holds only the in-frame ones, with some missing. The sample holds over 80,000 clones, 91% seen once. This sequence was found in a human donor who was the organ donor for an intestinal transplant. The rearrangement uses TRBV30 and TRBJ1-1; D is ambiguous. The input for sequencing was unstimulated CD4+ T cells sorted from spleen or lymph node cells, taken before transplant. The CDR3 bases are TGTGCCTGGAGGAGGGCTGAAGCTTTCTTT. It is translated as CAWRRAEAFF.